What follows are 22 T cell receptor beta chains derived from one specimen sequenced in a study of cytomegalovirus exposure and HLA in healthy donors. The PCR used 60 Vbeta and 13 Jbeta primers. Using immunoSEQ multiplex PCR, the repertoire was profiled, and TCRdb retains in-frame clones only, with some absent. In the table there are around 120,000 clones, approximately 78% of which are singletons. The sequenced sample consisted of PBMCs. These receptors were taken from a woman aged 40 to 50 in good health and CMV-seropositive.

The chain couples TRBV4-3 to TRBJ2-1, with a tentative D call TRBD2 (6 bases). The germline V and J ends were trimmed by 0 bases and 12 bases, with 15 bases remaining between them. The CDR3 contains 14 residues. Germline V CDR1 and CDR2: LGHNA, YSLEER. CDR3 nucleotide sequence: TGCGCCAGCAGCCAAGATGAAAGGCGGCGGGGGCAGTTCTTC. It specifies CASSQDERRRGQFF.

The rearrangement joins TRBV6-1 to TRBJ1-1; 11 positions match TRBD1. The J segment lost 4 bases and the V segment lost 0 bases, leaving 16 bases of the junction unmatched. The V gene's germline CDR1 is MNHNS and CDR2 SASEGT. The CDR3 totals 20 residues. This CDR3 is CASSEALHYSGTGGRTEAFF. CDR3 DNA sequence: TGTGCCAGCAGTGAAGCGCTCCATTATTCCGGGACAGGGGGTCGCACTGAAGCTTTCTTT.

This clone was seen more than once but under ten times. The rearrangement uses TRBV19 and TRBJ1-2; D is undetermined. Germline CDR1 LNHDA, CDR2 SQIVND (reference sequence). The CDR3 is made up of 15 amino acids. V was cut by 3 bases and J by 2 bases, with 13 bases left in between. CDR3 amino acids: CASSIAGIGNYGYTF. The CDR3 coding sequence is TGTGCCAGTAGTATTGCAGGTATCGGCAACTATGGCTACACCTTC.

This clone was counted only a few times. V gene TRBV10-2 combines with J gene TRBJ1-4; D is unclear. V lost 7 bases and J 5 bases, leaving 11 bases between the germline ends. The germline gives CDR1 WSHSY, CDR2 SAAADI. This CDR3 is 13 amino acids long. The CDR3 nucleotides are TGCGCCAGCACACAATACGCAAATGAAAAACTGTTTTTT. As protein: CASTQYANEKLFF.

The chain combines TRBV7-3 with TRBJ1-2; maybe TRBD1 (6 bases). CDR1 and CDR2 from the germline V gene are SGHTA and FQGTGA. CDR3 length equals 13 residues. V lost 5 bases and J 8 bases, leaving 15 bases between the germline ends. In DNA, the CDR3 is TGTGCCAGCAGCCCACAGGGTATTGGCGGCTACACCTTC. This gives the protein CASSPQGIGGYTF. The entire variable domain, with the rest obtained from reference TRBV7-3 and TRBJ1-2, is as follows: GAGVSQTPSNKVTEKGKYVELRCDPISGHTALYWYRQSLGQGPEFLIYFQGTGAADDSGLPNDRFFAVRPEGSVSTLKIQRTERGDSAVYLCASSPQGIGGYTFGSGTRLTVV.

The V and J genes are TRBV7-2 and TRBJ2-3; 8 bases line up with TRBD2. The germline gives CDR1 SGHTA, CDR2 FQGNSA. The V gene end was trimmed by 5 bases and the J gene end by 2 bases; junction bases not matched to a gene: 9. The CDR3 sequence is 16 residues long. The CDR3 reads CASSPPGRGATDTQYF. The CDR3 region has the DNA TGTGCCAGCAGCCCCCCCGGGCGGGGGGCCACAGATACGCAGTATTTT.

The chain employs TRBV25-1 and TRBJ2-3; 8 bases line up with TRBD2. V was clipped by 4 bases and J by 3 bases; unmatched bases: 6. Per germline, CDR1 MGHDK and CDR2 SYGVNS. The CDR3 spans 15 residues. CDR3 amino acids: CASSAAGDVTDTQYF. As DNA, the CDR3 is TGTGCCAGCAGTGCAGCGGGGGATGTTACAGATACGCAGTATTTT.

The chain employs TRBV19 and TRBJ1-1; 7 bases agree with TRBD1. With V trimmed by 4 bases and J by 6 bases, 5 bases remained unmatched. Looked up from germline, CDR1 is LNHDA and CDR2 is SQIVND (reference sequence). The CDR3 spans 13 residues. This CDR3 reads CASSTTGKAEAFF. CDR3 DNA sequence: TGTGCCAGTAGTACGACAGGGAAGGCTGAAGCTTTCTTT.

The chain carries TRBV2 and TRBJ2-2; no clear D. Looked up from germline, CDR1 is SNHLY and CDR2 is FYNNEI. The CDR3 spans 16 residues. The germline V and J ends were trimmed by 0 bases and 4 bases, with 12 bases remaining between them. CDR3 protein: CASSEAEVVVTGELFF. The CDR3 nucleotides are TGTGCCAGCAGTGAAGCTGAGGTGGTCGTCACCGGGGAGCTGTTTTTT.

This clone was recorded only once. This chain connects TRBV27 to TRBJ1-5; D ambiguous. With 6 bases removed from V and 11 bases from J, the gap between germline ends came to 14 bases. CDR3 length equals 12 residues. Germline CDR1 and CDR2: MNHEY and SMNVEV (reference sequence). The DNA of the CDR3 is TGTGCCAGCAGCCACGCCGGTATGGCCCAGCATTTT. This sequence encodes CASSHAGMAQHF.

V and J are TRBV6-1 and TRBJ2-3; tentative D call: TRBD2 (5 bases). Trimming shortened V by 6 bases and J by 5 bases, and 12 bases separated the two germline ends. The CDR3 length is 13 residues. Germline-derived CDR1 and CDR2 are MNHNS and SASEGT. CDR3 DNA: TGTGCCAGCAGGGAGCCGGGGATAGATACGCAGTATTTT. This gives the protein CASREPGIDTQYF.

This clone was counted at least ten times. The V and J genes are TRBV10-1 and TRBJ2-1; 8 nucleotides agree with TRBD1. V lost 8 bases, J lost 3 bases, and 18 bases stayed unmatched. Germline assignment: CDR1 WNHNN and CDR2 SYGVQD (reference sequence). The CDR3 has 18 amino acids. CDR3 coding DNA: TGCGCCAGCGACGACCAGGGGGCGCTTCCAGGCCTCTACAATGAGCAGTTCTTC. It translates to CASDDQGALPGLYNEQFF.

V gene TRBV18 combines with J gene TRBJ1-4; D is perhaps TRBD1 (5 bases). V dropped 6 bases and J dropped 2 bases, with 13 bases sitting between them. Germline V gene lookup returns CDR1 KGHSH and CDR2 LQKENI. The CDR3 is 15 residues long. This chain's CDR3 is CASSRGTVTNEKLFF. CDR3 bases: TGTGCCAGCTCCCGCGGGACGGTGACTAATGAAAAACTGTTTTTT.

This clone was observed a single time. The chain has TRBV10-3 and TRBJ1-3; tentative D call: TRBD1 (5 bases). CDR1 ENHRY and CDR2 SYGVKD come from the germline V gene. Trimming removed 11 bases from V and 0 bases from J, with 14 bases in between. The CDR3 loop spans 14 amino acids. The CDR3 bases are TGTGCCGCGGGACGGGGAAGCTCTGGAAACACCATATATTTT. It yields the protein CAAGRGSSGNTIYF.

The chain couples TRBV7-2 to TRBJ1-2; a possible D gene is TRBD1 (5 bases). The CDR3 totals 13 residues. CDR1 is SGHTA, CDR2 FQGNSA, per germline. With 4 bases removed from V and 6 bases from J, the gap between germline ends came to 12 bases. The CDR3 DNA sequence: TGTGCCAGCAGCTCCAGCCAGGGTAATGGCTACACCTTC. Translating gives CASSSSQGNGYTF.

This rearrangement joins TRBV4-3 to TRBJ2-2; 7 positions match TRBD1. Germline lookup yields CDR1 LGHNA and CDR2 YSLEER. The CDR3 is 15 residues long. The V gene end was trimmed by 5 bases and the J gene end by 0 bases; junction bases not matched to a gene: 3. CDR3 region: CASSVGQPNTGELFF. CDR3 DNA sequence: TGCGCCAGCAGCGTGGGACAGCCGAACACCGGGGAGCTGTTTTTT.

The V gene is TRBV5-8, the J gene TRBJ1-2; possibly TRBD1 for D (5 bases). This CDR3 has 13 amino acids. V lost 0 bases, J lost 7 bases, and 10 bases lay in between. The germline gives CDR1 SGHTS, CDR2 YDEGEE. Here the CDR3 reads CASSLEGWGGYTF. CDR3 bases: TGTGCCAGCAGCTTGGAGGGGTGGGGTGGCTACACCTTC.

This chain uses TRBV7-9 with TRBJ1-2; D uncertain. Looked up from germline, CDR1 is SEHNR and CDR2 is FQNEAQ (reference sequence). The CDR3 contains 14 residues. V dropped 5 bases and J dropped 6 bases, with 16 bases sitting between them. For the CDR3, the DNA is TGTGCCAGCAGCCTTGAACTACTACCCAATGGCTACACCTTC. Protein product: CASSLELLPNGYTF.

The chain combines TRBV14 with TRBJ1-2; D remains ambiguous. This CDR3 has 13 residues. CDR1 is SGHDN, CDR2 FVKESK, per germline. Trimming took 1 base from V and 4 from J, leaving 7 bases between them. As DNA, the CDR3 is TGTGCCAGCAGCCAAGCCCAATTCTATGGCTACACCTTC. Amino acids: CASSQAQFYGYTF. The variable domain in full, completed from reference TRBV14 and TRBJ1-2, reads EAGVTQFPSHSVIEKGQTVTLRCDPISGHDNLYWYRRVMGKEIKFLLHFVKESKQDESGMPNNRFLAERTGGTYSTLKVQPAELEDSGVYFCASSQAQFYGYTFGSGTRLTVV.

This clone was seen a single time. This chain joins TRBV2 and TRBJ1-1; 12 bases match TRBD1. The junction had 2 bases not matched to a gene; V was cut back by 0 bases and J by 3 bases. The CDR3 has 16 residues. From germline, CDR1 is SNHLY and CDR2 FYNNEI. The CDR3 here is CASSEAGQGAYTEAFF. CDR3 nucleotides: TGTGCCAGCAGTGAAGCGGGACAGGGGGCCTACACTGAAGCTTTCTTT.

The gene calls are TRBV6-5 and TRBJ1-1; 10 bases align to TRBD1. Trimming removed 6 bases from V and 1 base from J; junction bases left unmatched: 5. The V gene's germline CDR1 is MNHEY and CDR2 SVGAGI. This CDR3 is built from 15 residues. CDR3 nucleotides: TGTGCCAGCAGCCTAGGACAGGGGGGGAACACTGAAGCTTTCTTT. It specifies CASSLGQGGNTEAFF.

This chain uses TRBV6-1 with TRBJ1-2; D is uncertain. The germline CDR1 and CDR2 sequences are MNHNS and SASEGT. V lost 7 bases and J lost 0, with 15 bases in between. There are 15 residues in the CDR3. The chain's CDR3 is CASMLFGRTNYGYTF. In nucleotides, the CDR3 is TGTGCCAGCATGTTGTTTGGCAGAACTAACTATGGCTACACCTTC.